One and the same sample provided the 15 T cell receptor beta chains below, sequenced in a study of blood T cell repertoires in COVID-19. Method: immunoSEQ multiplex PCR; TCRdb's copy keeps in-frame clones and lacks some. The data contain tens of thousands of clones, approximately 87% of them singletons. The specimen was peripheral blood. Every receptor here comes from a human donor in a cohort sampled during active COVID-19.

The V gene is TRBV4-1, the J gene TRBJ1-2; no firm D call. This CDR3 spans 16 amino acids. V was shortened by 7 bases and J by 0 bases, with 18 bases between the two germline ends. The germline V gene encodes CDR1 MGHRA and CDR2 YSYEKL. This chain's CDR3 is CASTPARTSANYGYTF. CDR3 nucleotides: TGCGCCAGCACCCCAGCCCGGACTTCGGCTAACTATGGCTACACCTTC.

At least ten counts were recorded for this clone. The V call is TRBV5-6, the J call TRBJ1-4, with 7 bases that match TRBD1. This CDR3 contains 14 residues. The germline gives CDR1 SGHDT, CDR2 YYEEEE. The ends lost 2 bases at V and 4 bases at J; junction bases unmatched: 2. CDR3 region: CASSLQGINEKLFF. The CDR3 nucleotides read TGTGCCAGCAGCTTACAGGGGATTAATGAAAAACTGTTTTTT.

This clone turned up a few times. The chain employs TRBV7-3 and TRBJ1-6; 10 bases map to TRBD1. CDR1 SGHTA and CDR2 FQGTGA come from the germline V gene. Unmatched junction bases numbered 5, after V lost 3 bases and J lost 9 bases. The CDR3 runs to 15 residues. Here the CDR3 DNA reads TGTGCCAGCAGCTTGACAGGGGGCCGAGGTTCACCCCTCCACTTT. Translation gives CASSLTGGRGSPLHF. Together with reference TRBV7-3 and TRBJ1-6, the CDR3 gives the full variable domain: GAGVSQTPSNKVTEKGKYVELRCDPISGHTALYWYRQSLGQGPEFLIYFQGTGAADDSGLPNDRFFAVRPEGSVSTLKIQRTERGDSAVYLCASSLTGGRGSPLHFGNGTRLTVT.

This sequence joins TRBV6-5 and TRBJ1-1; a possible D gene is TRBD1 (5 bases). Looked up from germline, CDR1 is MNHEY and CDR2 is SVGAGI. Trimming pared 8 bases from V and 1 base from J, leaving 17 bases between. The CDR3 runs to 15 residues. The CDR3 DNA reads as TGTGCCAGCCAGACCTGGGGGGGACCGAACACTGAAGCTTTCTTT. It specifies CASQTWGGPNTEAFF.

The chain uses TRBV19 and TRBJ1-5; D unresolved. Germline CDR1 and CDR2: LNHDA and SQIVND (reference sequence). The ends were cut back, 5 bases at V and 6 bases at J, with 11 bases in the middle. There are 13 residues in the CDR3. The CDR3 sequence: CASSEDMSQPQHF. In DNA, the CDR3 is TGTGCCAGTAGTGAGGATATGAGTCAGCCCCAGCATTTT.

The CDR3 DNA reads TGTGCCAGCAGTGAGAGTAGCTCCAGCCTCTCTGGAAACACCATATATTTT. Amino acids: CASSESSSSLSGNTIYF. This rearrangement joins TRBV2 to TRBJ1-3; unclear D gene. CDR1 SNHLY and CDR2 FYNNEI come from the germline V gene. The ends were cut back, 3 bases at V and 0 bases at J, with 15 bases in the middle. CDR3 length equals 17 residues.

The rearrangement links TRBV9 to TRBJ2-5, with a weak D call TRBD2 (5 bases). CDR1 is SGDLS, CDR2 YYNGEE, per germline. The germline V and J ends were trimmed by 3 bases and 5 bases, with 17 bases remaining between them. The length of the CDR3 is 15 residues. CDR3 in amino acids: CASSATPSRGETQYF. As DNA, the CDR3 is TGTGCCAGCAGCGCCACCCCATCTAGAGGGGAGACCCAGTACTTC.

V usage is TRBV20-1 and J usage is TRBJ2-3, with a weak D call TRBD1 (5 bases). The CDR3 extends over 11 amino acids. V lost 4 bases and J lost 7, with 9 bases in between. Per the germline V gene, CDR1 is DFQATT and CDR2 is SNEGSKA (reference sequence). As DNA, the CDR3 is TGCAGTGCTATTCAGGGAAATACGCAGTATTTT. It codes for CSAIQGNTQYF.

DNA of the CDR3: TGCAGTGCTAGTCGGGACTCCACCTACGAGCAGTACTTC. Translating it yields CSASRDSTYEQYF. The V and J genes are TRBV20-1 and TRBJ2-7, with D possibly being TRBD2 (6 bases). The ends were cut back, 3 bases at V and 2 bases at J, with 11 bases in the middle. Per the germline V gene, CDR1 is DFQATT and CDR2 is SNEGSKA (reference sequence). The CDR3 covers 13 residues.

J is TRBJ2-3 and V is TRBV5-1; 7 bases agree with TRBD2. Germline CDR1 and CDR2: SGHRS and YFSETQ. The CDR3 spans 16 residues. V lost 1 base to trimming and J lost 3 bases; unmatched junction nucleotides: 8. For the CDR3, the DNA is TGCGCCAGCAGCTTGTTGGTCGGGGGGTCTACAGATACGCAGTATTTT. Encoded protein: CASSLLVGGSTDTQYF.

The chain couples TRBV4-3 to TRBJ2-3; a weak D match, TRBD2 (5 bases). The CDR3 contains 15 residues. V shed 1 base and J shed 4 bases, with 12 bases lying between them. The germline V gene encodes CDR1 LGHNA and CDR2 YSLEER. The CDR3 DNA reads as TGCGCCAGCAGCCAAGTACGGGGTTTGGCAGATACGCAGTATTTT. The encoded protein is CASSQVRGLADTQYF.

The chain couples TRBV18 to TRBJ2-4; 7 bases agree with TRBD1. The V gene end was trimmed by 6 bases and the J gene end by 0 bases; junction bases not matched to a gene: 8. The CDR3 is made up of 16 amino acids. Germline V gene lookup returns CDR1 KGHSH and CDR2 LQKENI. The DNA for the CDR3 is TGTGCCAGCTCCTTTGGACAGGCTCTAGCCAAAAACATTCAGTACTTC. It codes for CASSFGQALAKNIQYF.

This clone was observed a single time. The chain employs TRBV7-6 and TRBJ1-1; 8 bases line up with TRBD1. Per germline, CDR1 SGHVS and CDR2 FNYEAQ. The CDR3 totals 16 residues. Trimming at V came to 3 bases and at J to 8 bases, leaving 14 bases not matched to a gene. The CDR3 nucleotides read TGTGCCAGCAGCTTGGGGGACGGCAGGGGGCTTTGGGAAGCTTTCTTT. It yields the protein CASSLGDGRGLWEAFF.

The chain has TRBV6-1 and TRBJ2-5; 8 bases line up with TRBD1. Losses at the gene ends were 2 bases for V and 1 base for J; bases not matched to a gene: 6. Germline CDR1 MNHNS, CDR2 SASEGT. The CDR3 has 16 residues. Written as DNA, the CDR3 is TGTGCCAGCAGTGAACAGGGGGCGGCATCCCAAGAGACCCAGTACTTC. Protein product: CASSEQGAASQETQYF.

This rearrangement joins TRBV6-6 to TRBJ1-2, with D maybe TRBD1 (6 bases). Between the trimmed V and J ends, which lost 5 bases and 7 bases, there was a span of 11 bases. This CDR3 is built from 12 residues. Germline CDR1 reads MNHNY; CDR2 reads SVGAGI (reference sequence). The CDR3 DNA reads as TGTGCCAGCAGTACGCAGGGGTCTGGCTACACCTTC. This codes for CASSTQGSGYTF.